This TCR beta chain was sequenced for a study of brain metastases from non-small cell lung cancer. As for this clone: Its antigen is as yet unknown.

Study-level results: Brain metastases shared most TCR repertoire with primaries, with sparse T cells. Fewer infiltrating T cells were found in brain metastases than primaries.

TCRdb keeps only in-frame clones here, not all; method: immunoSEQ multiplex PCR. Here the sample spans fewer than 3,500 clones, 70% to 85% being singletons. Germline lookup yields CDR1 KGHSH and CDR2 LQKENI. The CDR3 length is 18 residues. Unmatched junction bases numbered 7, after V lost 3 bases and J lost 0 bases. The gene calls are TRBV18 and TRBJ2-1; 11 positions match TRBD2. This clonotype originated in a donor at least 40 years old with non-small cell lung cancer. What was sequenced was primary lung tumor tissue. This CDR3 reads CASSPRTSGLSSYNEQFF. As DNA, the CDR3 is TGTGCCAGCTCACCTAGGACTAGCGGGCTGAGCTCCTACAATGAGCAGTTCTTC.